The next 8 T cell receptor beta chains were all read from a single sample in a study of blood T cells in healthy people across ages (dated by TCRdb to the mid-2010s). Libraries were made using 5' RACE. For sequencing, an Illumina HiSeq 2500 was employed. A second roughly 6 to 12 cycle PCR used a sample-barcoded 5' primer and a J-beta primer mix. The public sequencing data were trimmed at Q25 with fastp and processed into clonotypes with MiXCR by TCRdb, which kept only in-frame beta chains. Duplicate CDR3 protein sequences are folded into a single record with the most common DNA and genes. The sample table contains about 540,000 distinct CDR3 sequences; only one count was recorded for nearly 25% of them. The ten largest make up around 10% of the sample. A further study also used this sample, focusing on T cells of mothers and their children.

The source material was blood. The origin of the receptors is a boy aged 5-17 years in good health.

This clonotype turned up a few times. V gene TRBV7-3 combines with J gene TRBJ2-1, with 14 bases lining up with TRBD2. This CDR3 is built from 16 residues. The germline gives CDR1 SGHTA, CDR2 FQGTGA. V was clipped by 5 bases and J by 8 bases; unmatched bases: 8. The chain's CDR3 is CASSPSGTSGGYEQFF. CDR3 in DNA: TGTGCCAGCAGCCCAAGCGGGACTAGCGGGGGCTATGAGCAGTTCTTC.

The chain is built from TRBV4-1 and TRBJ2-5; possible D gene TRBD2, 5 bases. CDR3 length equals 15 residues. Looked up from germline, CDR1 is MGHRA and CDR2 is YSYEKL. V lost 0 bases to trimming and J lost 5 bases, with 13 bases between them. In nucleotides, the CDR3 is TGCGCCAGCAGCCAAGATTCTAGCTTGTCGGAGACCCAGTACTTC. Translation: CASSQDSSLSETQYF.

The genes are TRBV29-1 and TRBJ2-7; D unclear. The CDR3 loop spans 16 amino acids. Germline CDR1 and CDR2: SQVTM and ANQGSEA. V dropped 4 bases and J dropped 3 bases, with 22 bases sitting between them. This chain's CDR3 is CSVVNPRAPRGYEQYF. As DNA, the CDR3 is TGCAGCGTTGTTAACCCCCGGGCCCCAAGAGGCTACGAGCAGTACTTC.

This clonotype was counted only a few times. V usage is TRBV6-2 or TRBV6-3 and J usage is TRBJ2-1; 7 bases align to TRBD2. Germline values: CDR1 MNHEY, CDR2 SVGEGT. V lost 2 bases, J lost 2 bases, and 15 bases stayed unmatched. The CDR3 runs to 19 residues. CDR3 loop: CASSYRASGPVGAYNEQFF. The CDR3 coding sequence is TGTGCCAGCAGTTACAGGGCTAGCGGACCTGTGGGGGCCTACAATGAGCAGTTCTTC.

This clonotype has just a few counts. The chain employs TRBV20-1 and TRBJ2-6; tentatively, D is TRBD1 (5 bases). CDR3 length: 18 residues. CDR1 and CDR2 (germline): DFQATT, SNEGSKA (reference sequence). With 0 bases removed from V and 0 bases from J, the gap between germline ends came to 15 bases. The CDR3 region has the DNA TGCAGTGCTAGAGATCAGGGCAGAGTTAGCTCTGGGGCCAACGTCCTGACTTTC. Its protein is CSARDQGRVSSGANVLTF.

The chain's CDR3 is CASSLMGQGLYF. The CDR3 bases are TGTGCCAGCAGCTTAATGGGGCAGGGTCTGTACTTC. The genes are TRBV11-2 and TRBJ2-7, with D perhaps matching TRBD1 (5 bases). In germline, CDR1 is SGHAT, CDR2 FQNNGV. The V gene lost 2 bases and the J gene lost 12 bases, with 14 bases spanning the gap. This CDR3 is built from 12 residues.

This chain uses TRBV4-3 with TRBJ2-5; no clear D gene. The CDR3 loop spans 15 amino acids. Germline CDR1 is LGHNA and CDR2 is YSLEER. Trimming took 0 bases from V and 2 from J, leaving 10 bases between them. CDR3 protein: CASSQDRACQETQYF. In nucleotides, the CDR3 is TGCGCCAGCAGCCAAGATAGAGCGTGTCAAGAGACCCAGTACTTC.

This clonotype was observed a handful of times. The chain carries TRBV20-1 and TRBJ1-1, with D possibly being TRBD1 (6 bases). With 6 bases removed from V and 2 bases from J, the gap between germline ends came to 13 bases. The CDR3 spans 13 residues. In germline, CDR1 is DFQATT, CDR2 SNEGSKA (reference sequence). For the CDR3, the DNA is TGCAGTGCGCGGACAGTTATAAACACTGAAGCTTTCTTT. This codes for CSARTVINTEAFF.